One and the same sample provided the 24 T cell receptor beta chains below, sequenced in a study of cytomegalovirus exposure and HLA in healthy donors. Use of 60 Vbeta and 13 Jbeta primers characterized the PCR. Here immunoSEQ multiplex PCR was the method, and the copy in TCRdb shows in-frame clones only, minus some. This table lists around 50,000 clones. The sequencing input was PBMCs. All receptors derive from a middle-aged woman in good health and CMV-seronegative.

As DNA, the CDR3 is TGCGCCAGCAGCCAAGAGGGGGGTGGGGGTAGGGGTGAGCAGTTCTTC. This gives the protein CASSQEGGGGRGEQFF. The V gene is TRBV4-1, the J gene TRBJ2-1; D is possibly TRBD2 (6 bases). This CDR3 spans 16 amino acids. The V gene's germline CDR1 is MGHRA and CDR2 YSYEKL. Trimming removed 0 bases at V and 9 bases at J, with 18 bases between.

The chain joins TRBV6-5 to TRBJ1-1; 7 nucleotides line up with TRBD1. The V gene end was trimmed by 6 bases and the J gene end by 11 bases; junction bases not matched to a gene: 18. There are 15 residues in the CDR3. The germline CDR1 and CDR2 sequences are MNHEY and SVGAGI. DNA for the CDR3: TGTGCCAGCAGGCAGGGGTCAGGGGGGTACAGATGGGCTTTCTTT. This sequence encodes CASRQGSGGYRWAFF.

The chain recombines TRBV13 with TRBJ2-7, with 8 bases aligning to TRBD1. The ends lost 6 bases at V and 5 bases at J; junction bases unmatched: 12. CDR1 PRHDT and CDR2 FYEKMQ come from the germline V gene (reference sequence). The CDR3 contains 15 residues. The CDR3 here is CASRRTGTGVHEQYF. The CDR3 DNA reads TGTGCCAGCAGACGGACCGGGACAGGTGTCCACGAGCAGTACTTC.

The chain couples TRBV7-2 to TRBJ1-4; D gene ambiguous. CDR1 is SGHTA, CDR2 FQGNSA, per germline. V dropped 1 base and J dropped 5 bases, with 5 bases sitting between them. The CDR3 extends over 13 amino acids. CDR3 sequence: CASSLGLNEKLFF. DNA for the CDR3: TGTGCCAGCAGCTTAGGACTGAATGAAAAACTGTTTTTT.

V gene TRBV27 combines with J gene TRBJ2-1; D gene ambiguous. The V end lost 3 bases, the J end lost 9 bases, and 9 bases lay between the germline ends. Per the germline V gene, CDR1 is MNHEY and CDR2 is SMNVEV (reference sequence). The CDR3 contains 12 residues. The CDR3 here is CASSFQVGEQFF. The CDR3 DNA reads as TGTGCCAGCAGTTTTCAGGTTGGTGAGCAGTTCTTC.

CDR3 nucleotides: TGTGCCAGCGGATACCAGGGGGATCAGCCCCAGCATTTT. It yields the protein CASGYQGDQPQHF. The chain recombines TRBV6-1 with TRBJ1-5; 7 positions match TRBD1. The CDR3 has 13 residues. The V gene's germline CDR1 is MNHNS and CDR2 SASEGT. V lost 8 bases to trimming and J lost 5 bases; unmatched junction nucleotides: 6.

The chain links TRBV13 to TRBJ2-1, with 7 bases identical to TRBD2. This CDR3 is built from 16 residues. Germline V gene lookup returns CDR1 PRHDT and CDR2 FYEKMQ (reference sequence). The V gene end was trimmed by 1 base and the J gene end by 4 bases; junction bases not matched to a gene: 7. CDR3 DNA: TGTGCCAGCAGCTTAGCATTCCTAGCGGCTTACAATGAGCAGTTCTTC. Its protein is CASSLAFLAAYNEQFF.

The genes are TRBV5-4 and TRBJ2-7, with a tentative D call TRBD1 (5 bases). V lost 1 base to trimming and J lost 1 base, with 9 bases between them. The CDR3 is 14 residues long. CDR1 and CDR2 (germline): SGHNT, YYREEE (reference sequence). The CDR3 protein is CASSLPGPSYEQYF. The DNA of the CDR3 is TGTGCCAGCAGCTTGCCAGGGCCGTCCTACGAGCAGTACTTC.

V and J are TRBV6-5 and TRBJ2-1; D unresolved. This CDR3 contains 14 residues. The V gene's germline CDR1 is MNHEY and CDR2 SVGAGI. V was cut by 3 bases and J by 9 bases, with 15 bases left in between. CDR3 region: CASSYGHQEFEQFF. For the CDR3, the DNA is TGTGCCAGCAGTTATGGGCATCAAGAGTTTGAGCAGTTCTTC.

Here the CDR3 DNA reads TGTGCCAGCAGGGGGACTAGCGGGGCTGGAGATACGCAGTATTTT. Its protein is CASRGTSGAGDTQYF. V and J are TRBV6-1 and TRBJ2-3; 13 bases are shared with TRBD2. The germline V gene has CDR1 MNHNS and CDR2 SASEGT. The CDR3 has 15 amino acids. V trimming: 6 bases; J trimming: 5 bases; junction bases outside the gene matches: 5.

The rearrangement joins TRBV28 to TRBJ1-5; D unclear. V shed 2 bases and J shed 11 bases, with 7 bases lying between them. This CDR3 contains 11 residues. Germline V lookup: CDR1 MDHEN, CDR2 SYDVKM. The CDR3 loop reads CASSLDSAQHF. Here the CDR3 DNA reads TGTGCCAGCAGTTTAGATTCGGCCCAGCATTTT.

J is TRBJ2-5 and V is TRBV5-1, with 12 bases aligning to TRBD2. The germline V gene encodes CDR1 SGHRS and CDR2 YFSETQ. The CDR3 consists of 15 residues. V lost 0 bases, J lost 4 bases, and 1 base stayed unmatched. As DNA, the CDR3 is TGCGCCAGCAGCTTGGTACTAGCGGGGGGAGAGACCCAGTACTTC. This sequence encodes CASSLVLAGGETQYF.

The genes are TRBV7-9 and TRBJ1-1; a possible D gene is TRBD1 (5 bases). The CDR3 contains 14 residues. The V end lost 5 bases, the J end lost 1 base, and 11 bases lay between the germline ends. Germline lookup yields CDR1 SEHNR and CDR2 FQNEAQ (reference sequence). The CDR3: CASSVSGANTEAFF. In nucleotides, the CDR3 is TGTGCCAGCAGCGTTAGCGGGGCGAACACTGAAGCTTTCTTT.

As DNA, the CDR3 is TGTGCCAGCTCACCACCCTCGTCCTATAATTCACCCCTCCACTTT. This translates into CASSPPSSYNSPLHF. This chain joins TRBV18 and TRBJ1-6, with no clear D. V was shortened by 0 bases and J by 1 base, with 4 bases between the two germline ends. Germline CDR1 and CDR2: KGHSH and LQKENI. The CDR3 runs to 15 residues.

The J gene is TRBJ2-1, the V gene TRBV28; TRBD2 agrees at 7 bases. From germline, CDR1 is MDHEN and CDR2 SYDVKM. Trimming took 9 bases from V and 0 from J; bases not matched to a gene: 17. The CDR3 runs to 18 residues. The CDR3 region is CASPPPISGLDSYNEQFF. Written as DNA, the CDR3 is TGTGCCAGTCCCCCCCCGATTAGCGGGCTGGACTCCTACAATGAGCAGTTCTTC. The whole variable domain, remainder taken from reference TRBV28 and TRBJ2-1, is DVKVTQSSRYLVKRTGEKVFLECVQDMDHENMFWYRQDPGLGLRLIYFSYDVKMKEKGDIPEGYSVSREKKERFSLILESASTNQTSMYLCASPPPISGLDSYNEQFFGPGTRLTVL.

Turning to this clone: At one boundary the junction diverges from the germline segment, which might be a read error. The V and J genes are TRBV6-5 and TRBJ2-3, with 12 nucleotides matching TRBD2. Germline V gene data show CDR1 as MNHEY and CDR2 as SVGAGI. The CDR3 is 14 amino acids. This chain's CDR3 is CATHLAGGTDKQYF. DNA of the CDR3: TGTGCCACGCACCTAGCGGGAGGGACAGATAAGCAGTATTTT.

The J gene is TRBJ1-2, the V gene TRBV28; weak D call: TRBD1 (6 bases). From germline, CDR1 is MDHEN and CDR2 SYDVKM. CDR3 length equals 14 residues. The V end lost 6 bases, the J end lost 2 bases, and 13 bases lay between the germline ends. In DNA, the CDR3 is TGTGCCAGCAGCCCCAATGGACAGAACTATGGCTACACCTTC. Encoded protein: CASSPNGQNYGYTF.

V is TRBV19 and J is TRBJ2-5; D gene uncertain. Germline CDR1 LNHDA, CDR2 SQIVND (reference sequence). The V gene lost 7 bases and the J gene lost 1 base, with 13 bases spanning the gap. This CDR3 contains 14 residues. In DNA form, the CDR3 reads TGTGCCAGTACCCTATCAGGATCCCAAGAGACCCAGTACTTC. Amino acids: CASTLSGSQETQYF. Full variable domain (outside the CDR3, taken from reference TRBV19 and TRBJ2-5): DGGITQSPKYLFRKEGQNVTLSCEQNLNHDAMYWYRQDPGQGLRLIYYSQIVNDFQKGDIAEGYSVSREKKESFPLTVTSAQKNPTAFYLCASTLSGSQETQYFGPGTRLLVL.

The rearrangement joins TRBV19 to TRBJ1-6; tentative D call: TRBD1 (6 bases). The V end was cut by 2 bases, the J end by 7 bases, with 12 bases between. The germline gives CDR1 LNHDA, CDR2 SQIVND (reference sequence). There are 15 residues in the CDR3. The CDR3 reads CASSISYRANSPLHF. The CDR3 coding sequence is TGTGCCAGTAGTATAAGCTACAGGGCGAATTCACCCCTCCACTTT.

The chain couples TRBV5-1 to TRBJ2-5; 9 bases match TRBD1. The CDR3 totals 17 residues. Germline trimming cut 5 bases from V and 2 bases from J; bases unmatched to any gene: 13. Germline CDR1 is SGHRS and CDR2 is YFSETQ. The CDR3 region has the DNA TGCGCCAGCAGGCCGGGACAGGGCTCTTCCCTTCAAGAGACCCAGTACTTC. It translates to CASRPGQGSSLQETQYF.

The J gene is TRBJ2-1, the V gene TRBV9; the match to TRBD2 covers 10 bases. Germline lookup yields CDR1 SGDLS and CDR2 YYNGEE. The CDR3 is 18 amino acids. V trimming: 0 bases; J trimming: 6 bases; junction bases outside the gene matches: 12. Here the CDR3 reads CASSVELFTGLARNEQFF. As DNA, the CDR3 is TGTGCCAGCAGCGTAGAATTATTCACGGGACTAGCGCGCAATGAGCAGTTCTTC.

V is TRBV27 and J is TRBJ1-2; tentatively, D is TRBD1 (5 bases). Per germline, CDR1 MNHEY and CDR2 SMNVEV (reference sequence). This CDR3 comprises 13 residues. Deletions cut 6 bases from V and 8 bases from J, with 16 bases between. The CDR3 DNA reads TGTGCCAGCAGCCTGACGGGGGTGGGAGGCTACACCTTC. Encoded protein: CASSLTGVGGYTF.

This chain joins TRBV7-2 and TRBJ1-5; D ambiguous. Trimming left V 7 bases short and J 5 bases short, with 15 bases between. Germline CDR1 and CDR2: SGHTA and FQGNSA. This CDR3 is 14 amino acids long. The CDR3 coding sequence is TGTGCCAGCACCTCGGAGGCTTCCGATCAGCCCCAGCATTTT. Residues: CASTSEASDQPQHF. Full variable domain (remainder filled in from reference TRBV7-2 and TRBJ1-5): GAGVSQSPSNKVTEKGKDVELRCDPISGHTALYWYRQSLGQGLEFLIYFQGNSAPDKSGLPSDRFSAERTGGSVSTLTIQRTQQEDSAVYLCASTSEASDQPQHFGDGTRLSIL.

The CDR3 DNA is TGTGCCACCAGCAGATTCGGGACTAGCGGGGGGGAAGAGACCCAGTACTTC. Translated: CATSRFGTSGGEETQYF. The genes are TRBV15 and TRBJ2-5; 16 bases agree with TRBD2. This CDR3 contains 17 residues. The junction had 3 bases not matched to a gene; V was cut back by 2 bases and J by 3 bases. The V gene's germline CDR1 is LNHNV and CDR2 YYDKDF (reference sequence). Looking up the rest from reference TRBV15 and TRBJ2-5 gives the full variable domain: DAMVIQNPRYQVTQFGKPVTLSCSQTLNHNVMYWYQQKSSQAPKLLFHYYDKDFNNEADTPDNFQSRRPNTSFCFLDIRSPGLGDTAMYLCATSRFGTSGGEETQYFGPGTRLLVL.